This record looks at one T cell receptor (beta chain) sequence and its context. What it binds is not known. CDR1 is SGHRS and CDR2 is YFSETQ in the germline V gene. Trimming removed 4 bases from V and 2 bases from J, with 13 bases in between. This CDR3 is built from 14 residues. Assays examined around 100,000 TCR templates per sample. Clones were read by immunoSEQ multiplex PCR, and TCRdb kept only the in-frame ones, dropping some. The sample lists some 97,000 clones; about 90% were seen once. This sample stems from a study of siplizumab effects on memory and regulatory T cells. Study conclusions and caveats: Relative to controls at around 25%, mappable alloreactive CD4+ clones exhibited a mean Treg-derived proportion of 68.8% with siplizumab.

This TCR derives from a human donor in good health. Some clones in this sample may be carry-over from other donors' samples. What was sequenced was CD4+ T cells sorted from blood. V is TRBV5-1 and J is TRBJ2-7; a weak D match, TRBD2 (5 bases). CDR3 region: CASSQAETTYEQYF. The CDR3 bases are TGCGCCAGCAGCCAAGCGGAGACTACCTACGAGCAGTACTTC.